The 22 T cell receptor beta chains below come from one sample, sequenced in a study of T cells in Graves' hyperthyroidism and ophthalmopathy. Researchers amplified the TCR beta CDR3 regions from RNA transcripts. Using the HTBI primer set, a first-round RT-PCR was run on the TCR CDR3. Each CDR3 protein is one row after TCRdb ran MiXCR on the multiplex PCR reads. This sample carries fewer than 850,000 distinct CDR3 sequences, roughly 17% of them seen once, and the ten largest clones take 15% to 18%. Specimen: blood. Every receptor here comes from a man aged 45-60 years with Graves' hyperthyroidism.

This clonotype was found many times. The chain has TRBV10-2 and TRBJ2-7; the match to TRBD2 covers 7 bases. Germline values: CDR1 WSHSY, CDR2 SAAADI. V was clipped by 3 bases and J by 9 bases; unmatched bases: 11. This CDR3 has 14 amino acids. CDR3 amino acids: CASSEGWEGGGQYF. The CDR3 DNA reads TGCGCCAGCAGTGAAGGGTGGGAGGGCGGCGGGCAGTACTTC.

The chain uses TRBV29-1 and TRBJ2-6, with TRBD1 matching 8 bases. V shed 5 bases and J 2 bases; nucleotides not matched to a gene: 11. CDR3 size: 17 residues. The germline V gene encodes CDR1 SQVTM and CDR2 ANQGSEA. CDR3 residues: CSVFSPTGDAGANVLTF. DNA for the CDR3: TGCAGCGTTTTTTCGCCGACAGGGGACGCTGGGGCCAACGTCCTGACTTTC.

The chain is built from TRBV29-1 and TRBJ2-5; D unresolved. Germline assignment: CDR1 SQVTM and CDR2 ANQGSEA. The CDR3 has 11 residues. Trimming took 7 bases from V and 5 from J, leaving 11 bases between them. The CDR3 is CSAEGFETQYF. CDR3 sequence (DNA): TGCAGCGCCGAAGGGTTTGAGACCCAGTACTTC.

This clonotype has ten or more counts. The chain combines TRBV27 with TRBJ2-3; TRBD2 is a possible D gene (6 bases). The CDR3 extends over 14 amino acids. Trimming removed 6 bases at V and 1 base at J, with 11 bases between. Germline lookup yields CDR1 MNHEY and CDR2 SMNVEV (reference sequence). CDR3 DNA sequence: TGTGCCAGCAGGACTCCGGGGGGCACAGATACGCAGTATTTT. Amino acids: CASRTPGGTDTQYF.

This clonotype showed up many times. CDR3 DNA sequence: TGTGCCAGTCGGACAGGGAACAACGAGCAGTACTTC. It yields the protein CASRTGNNEQYF. V is TRBV2 and J is TRBJ2-7; 8 bases fit TRBD1. This CDR3 has 12 amino acids. Trimming cost V 9 bases and J 5 bases; bases outside gene matches: 6. Germline CDR1 is SNHLY and CDR2 is FYNNEI.

Ten or more counts support this clonotype. The V call is TRBV12-3 or TRBV12-4, the J call TRBJ2-7, with TRBD1 as a possible D gene (6 bases). CDR3 length: 15 amino acids. The germline V and J ends were trimmed by 5 bases and 3 bases, with 17 bases remaining between them. CDR3 in amino acids: CASSPQLGQIYEQYF. DNA for the CDR3: TGTGCCAGCAGTCCCCAACTAGGACAGATCTACGAGCAGTACTTC.

Ten or more counts support this clonotype. V usage is TRBV11-2 and J usage is TRBJ2-1, with D perhaps TRBD2 (5 bases). The V gene lost 0 bases and the J gene lost 7 bases, with 16 bases spanning the gap. This CDR3 contains 16 residues. CDR1 is SGHAT, CDR2 FQNNGV, per germline. The DNA of the CDR3 is TGTGCCAGCAGCTTAGACCCGGGATCAGCTAGAAATGAGCAGTTCTTC. Its translation is CASSLDPGSARNEQFF.

In its sample, this clonotype was seen many times. The gene calls are TRBV2 and TRBJ2-2; possibly TRBD2 for D (6 bases). V lost 11 bases to trimming and J lost 0 bases, with 22 bases between them. The CDR3 consists of 17 residues. Germline-derived CDR1 and CDR2 are SNHLY and FYNNEI. The CDR3 nucleotides are TGTGCCGCATTCGGTGGTAGCGGAGGGGCGAACACCGGGGAGCTGTTTTTT. It specifies CAAFGGSGGANTGELFF.

The chain carries TRBV7-6 and TRBJ2-7; weak D call: TRBD1 (6 bases). V lost 2 bases and J lost 3, with 11 bases in between. CDR3 length equals 14 residues. CDR1 is SGHVS, CDR2 FNYEAQ, per germline. The CDR3 DNA is TGTGCCAGCAGCTTACCAGGGGCTCTCTACGAGCAGTACTTC. It is translated as CASSLPGALYEQYF.

V and J are TRBV20-1 and TRBJ2-6, with D unclear. The CDR3 has 15 residues. Germline V gene data show CDR1 as DFQATT and CDR2 as SNEGSKA (reference sequence). V gave up 3 bases and J gave up 0 bases, with 9 bases separating them. The CDR3 nucleotides read TGCAGTGCTAGGGGCGTGGGCTCTGGGGCCAACGTCCTGACTTTC. This encodes CSARGVGSGANVLTF.

This clonotype was found many times. V and J are TRBV18 and TRBJ1-1; D is uncertain. V dropped 6 bases and J dropped 6 bases, with 17 bases sitting between them. CDR3 size: 14 residues. Germline-derived CDR1 and CDR2 are KGHSH and LQKENI. CDR3 nucleotide sequence: TGTGCCAGCTCGGCGATGGGTACACCCCCTGAAGCTTTCTTT. Translating gives CASSAMGTPPEAFF. Full variable domain (remainder filled in from reference TRBV18 and TRBJ1-1): NAGVMQNPRHLVRRRGQEARLRCSPMKGHSHVYWYRQLPEEGLKFMVYLQKENIIDESGMPKERFSAEFPKEGPSILRIQQVVRGDSAAYFCASSAMGTPPEAFFGQGTRLTVV.

The chain couples TRBV6-5 to TRBJ2-7; a weak D match, TRBD1 (6 bases). This CDR3 spans 17 amino acids. Trimming stripped 1 base from V and 1 base from J, with 17 bases between. Germline V lookup: CDR1 MNHEY, CDR2 SVGAGI. Here the CDR3 reads CASSYFPSSQGSYEQYF. As DNA, the CDR3 is TGTGCCAGCAGTTACTTCCCGTCGTCCCAGGGGTCCTACGAGCAGTACTTC.

This clonotype was seen only a few times. This chain joins TRBV19 and TRBJ2-3; tentatively, D is TRBD1 (5 bases). This CDR3 has 13 residues. Trimming removed 3 bases from V and 6 bases from J, with 10 bases in between. The germline V gene encodes CDR1 LNHDA and CDR2 SQIVND (reference sequence). The CDR3 DNA is TGTGCCAGTAGTATTCAGGGAATGGATACGCAGTATTTT. Its translation is CASSIQGMDTQYF.

This clonotype appeared many times. The chain links TRBV27 to TRBJ2-5; D could derive from TRBD1 or TRBD2 (6 bases each). V was trimmed by 2 bases and J by 2 bases, leaving 18 bases between them. Germline CDR1 reads MNHEY; CDR2 reads SMNVEV (reference sequence). There are 17 residues in the CDR3. For the CDR3, the DNA is TGTGCCAGCAGTTTAGAAGGGGGTACGGGACTTCAAGAGACCCAGTACTTC. Protein: CASSLEGGTGLQETQYF.

At least ten counts were recorded for this clonotype. The chain employs TRBV6-1 and TRBJ1-2; TRBD1 matches 8 bases. The CDR3 length is 14 residues. Trimming cost V 6 bases and J 4 bases; bases outside gene matches: 7. Germline V CDR1 and CDR2: MNHNS, SASEGT. The CDR3 DNA is TGTGCCAGCAGACCTCGGACAGGGATCTATGGCTACACCTTC. This encodes CASRPRTGIYGYTF.

The V gene is TRBV3-1, the J gene TRBJ2-3; TRBD2 agrees at 7 bases. Germline-derived CDR1 and CDR2 are LGHDT and YNNKEL (reference sequence). The CDR3 spans 14 residues. The junction had 6 bases not matched to a gene; V was cut back by 0 bases and J by 9 bases. DNA for the CDR3: TGTGCCAGCAGCCAAGAGGCCGGGGAGGGAACGCAGTATTTT. Its translation is CASSQEAGEGTQYF.

At least ten counts were recorded for this clonotype. The chain has TRBV12-3 or TRBV12-4 and TRBJ1-3, with no clear D. Trimming took off 1 base at V and 1 base at J, with 8 bases between the two ends. CDR3 size: 15 residues. CDR3 region: CASSLGGTSGNTIYF. In DNA form, the CDR3 reads TGTGCCAGCAGTTTAGGGGGTACTTCTGGAAACACCATATATTTT.

This clonotype was seen many times. The chain links TRBV6-1 to TRBJ1-1; the D is unclear. The CDR3 totals 14 residues. Germline V gives CDR1 MNHNS, CDR2 SASEGT. V was cut by 6 bases and J by 1 base, with 12 bases left in between. The CDR3 DNA follows: TGTGCCAGCAGCCTAGTGCCACAGAACACTGAAGCTTTCTTT. Protein sequence: CASSLVPQNTEAFF.

The chain's CDR3 is CASSQEPFYEQYF. In nucleotides, the CDR3 is TGTGCCAGCAGCCAAGAGCCGTTCTACGAGCAGTACTTC. This chain connects TRBV3-1 to TRBJ2-7; D not certain. V dropped 0 bases and J dropped 3 bases, with 6 bases sitting between them. CDR1 is LGHDT and CDR2 is YNNKEL in the germline V gene (reference sequence). CDR3 length: 13 amino acids.

In this sample, this clonotype turned up many times. The chain joins TRBV24-1 to TRBJ2-1; 8 nucleotides line up with TRBD1. This CDR3 comprises 17 residues. The V gene end was trimmed by 4 bases and the J gene end by 3 bases; junction bases not matched to a gene: 10. Germline CDR1 KGHDR, CDR2 SFDVKD. CDR3 sequence: CATSETTGTGDYNEQFF. In DNA form, the CDR3 reads TGTGCCACCAGTGAAACAACAGGGACAGGAGACTACAATGAGCAGTTCTTC.

The gene calls are TRBV4-1 and TRBJ2-1, with TRBD2 matching over 8 bases. The J segment lost 1 base and the V segment lost 1 base, leaving 6 bases of the junction unmatched. The CDR3 covers 17 residues. Germline lookup yields CDR1 MGHRA and CDR2 YSYEKL. CDR3 DNA: TGCGCCAGCAGCCAAGGGGGCGGGAGGTGGTCCTACAATGAGCAGTTCTTC. Translation: CASSQGGGRWSYNEQFF.

The chain links TRBV12-5 to TRBJ1-1, with 8 bases matching TRBD1. The germline CDR1 and CDR2 sequences are LGHNT and FRNRAP. The CDR3 has 17 amino acids. The V gene end was trimmed by 0 bases and the J gene end by 3 bases; junction bases not matched to a gene: 9. DNA of the CDR3: TGTGCTAGTGGTTTGGTAGCGTCAGGGGGCTTTTACACTGAAGCTTTCTTT. This gives the protein CASGLVASGGFYTEAFF.